The 28 T cell receptor beta chains listed next were all sequenced from one sample in a study of T cells in Graves' hyperthyroidism and ophthalmopathy. Template material for amplifying TCR beta CDR3 regions consisted of RNA transcripts. During a first-round RT-PCR of the TCR CDR3, the HTBI primer set was used. TCRdb used MiXCR to reprocess the multiplex PCR reads, holding one entry per CDR3 protein. The sample holds hundreds of thousands of distinct CDR3 sequences, less than 25% seen once. Sample: blood. These receptor sequences come from a woman aged 25-40 years with Graves' ophthalmopathy.

This clonotype was seen at least ten times. V usage is TRBV12-3 or TRBV12-4 and J usage is TRBJ2-6, with 9 bases lining up with TRBD1. The length of the CDR3 is 16 residues. The junction had 6 bases not matched to a gene; V was cut back by 6 bases and J by 3 bases. The DNA for the CDR3 is TGTGCCAGCAGCCAACAGGGGGCCTTTGGGGCCAACGTCCTGACTTTC. As protein: CASSQQGAFGANVLTF.

The chain has TRBV15 and TRBJ2-7; D ambiguous. V shed 0 bases and J shed 3 bases, with 6 bases lying between them. The length of the CDR3 is 13 residues. CDR1 is LNHNV, CDR2 YYDKDF, per germline (reference sequence). The CDR3 region is CATSRDSVYEQYF. DNA of the CDR3: TGTGCCACCAGCAGAGATTCAGTCTACGAGCAGTACTTC.

V gene TRBV12-3 or TRBV12-4 combines with J gene TRBJ2-7; 9 bases fit TRBD2. The J segment lost 8 bases and the V segment lost 5 bases, leaving 7 bases of the junction unmatched. The CDR3 loop spans 13 amino acids. The CDR3 DNA is TGTGCCAGCAGTCAAGAGACTAGCGGCAAGCAGTACTTC. This gives the protein CASSQETSGKQYF.

This clonotype has only a few counts. The chain joins TRBV5-4 to TRBJ2-5; TRBD2 aligns across 10 bases. The CDR3 is 16 residues long. Germline V CDR1 and CDR2: SGHNT, YYREEE (reference sequence). Trimming took 0 bases from V and 4 from J; bases not matched to a gene: 6. In DNA, the CDR3 is TGTGCCAGCAGCTTGGGTAGCGGGGGGTTCGGAGAGACCCAGTACTTC. Translation: CASSLGSGGFGETQYF.

The chain joins TRBV29-1 to TRBJ2-2, with D unclear. CDR1 and CDR2 (germline): SQVTM, ANQGSEA. The ends were cut back, 3 bases at V and 4 bases at J, with 12 bases in the middle. The CDR3 contains 14 residues. CDR3 DNA sequence: TGCAGCGTTGAGGCAGGATGGATCACCGGGGAGCTGTTTTTT. Protein product: CSVEAGWITGELFF.

This clonotype appeared a few times. The chain has TRBV5-1 and TRBJ1-1; D is unresolved. The CDR3 consists of 14 residues. The ends were cut back, 0 bases at V and 3 bases at J, with 9 bases in the middle. CDR1 is SGHRS, CDR2 YFSETQ, per germline. CDR3 protein: CASSLERMDTEAFF. The CDR3 DNA reads as TGCGCCAGCAGCTTGGAGAGGATGGACACTGAAGCTTTCTTT.

This clonotype was observed at least ten times. The CDR3 loop is CASSPGGSRRNTEAFF. In DNA form, the CDR3 reads TGTGCCAGCAGCCCGGGGGGGTCTCGGAGGAACACTGAAGCTTTCTTT. The chain carries TRBV11-3 and TRBJ1-1; perhaps TRBD1 as D (5 bases). The CDR3 totals 16 residues. CDR1 and CDR2 (germline): SGHNT, YENEEA. V shed 5 bases and J shed 1 base, with 17 bases lying between them.

The CDR3 coding sequence is TGTGCCAGCAGCCCGCCAACGGGAATCGCATACGAGCAGTACTTC. It translates to CASSPPTGIAYEQYF. This chain uses TRBV7-9 with TRBJ2-7; TRBD2 is a possible D gene (5 bases). Germline V CDR1 and CDR2: SEHNR, FQNEAQ (reference sequence). The CDR3 consists of 15 residues. Trimming took 5 bases from V and 4 from J, leaving 18 bases between them.

This clonotype appeared a few times. The chain links TRBV10-3 to TRBJ2-2, with 9 positions matching TRBD1. V dropped 4 bases and J dropped 0; count of bases not matched to a gene: 6. Looked up from germline, CDR1 is ENHRY and CDR2 is SYGVKD. The CDR3 has 17 amino acids. This CDR3 is CAISGTGADSNTGELFF. The CDR3 bases are TGTGCCATCAGTGGGACAGGGGCGGATTCGAACACCGGGGAGCTGTTTTTT.

This sequence joins TRBV5-1 and TRBJ2-5; 8 bases are a match to TRBD2. From germline, CDR1 is SGHRS and CDR2 YFSETQ. The CDR3 totals 16 residues. V gave up 0 bases and J gave up 2 bases; unmatched junction bases: 6. The CDR3 coding sequence is TGCGCCAGCAGCTTGGAACCAGCGGGGGCTCAAGAGACCCAGTACTTC. As protein: CASSLEPAGAQETQYF. The whole variable domain, filled in from reference TRBV5-1 and TRBJ2-5, reads KAGVTQTPRYLIKTRGQQVTLSCSPISGHRSVSWYQQTPGQGLQFLFEYFSETQRNKGNFPGRFSGRQFSNSRSEMNVSTLELGDSALYLCASSLEPAGAQETQYFGPGTRLLVL.

The rearrangement links TRBV6-1 to TRBJ2-7; 7 bases agree with TRBD1. The CDR3 has 15 residues. After removal of 1 base from V and 1 base from J, the junction contained 4 bases not matched to a gene. The germline V gene encodes CDR1 MNHNS and CDR2 SASEGT. The DNA of the CDR3 is TGTGCCAGCAGTGAAGAGGGGGCTGTGTCCTACGAGCAGTACTTC. Its protein product is CASSEEGAVSYEQYF.

This clonotype has ten or more counts. This chain uses TRBV25-1 with TRBJ1-3; 9 bases agree with TRBD1. The J segment lost 0 bases and the V segment lost 4 bases, leaving 7 bases of the junction unmatched. The V gene's germline CDR1 is MGHDK and CDR2 SYGVNS. The CDR3 has 17 amino acids. CDR3 region: CASSAGQGTSSGNTIYF. CDR3 DNA sequence: TGTGCCAGCAGTGCAGGACAGGGGACGAGCTCTGGAAACACCATATATTTT. Full variable domain (outside the CDR3, taken from reference TRBV25-1 and TRBJ1-3): EADIYQTPRYLVIGTGKKITLECSQTMGHDKMYWYQQDPGMELHLIHYSYGVNSTEKGDLSSESTVSRIRTEHFPLTLESARPSHTSQYLCASSAGQGTSSGNTIYFGEGSWLTVV.

The V call is TRBV11-1, the J call TRBJ1-3; D not resolved. Trimming removed 5 bases at V and 2 bases at J, with 13 bases between. The V gene's germline CDR1 is SGHAT and CDR2 FQDESV (reference sequence). This CDR3 is 15 amino acids long. CDR3 DNA: TGTGCCAGCAGCCCCTGGACGGACCCTGGAAACACCATATATTTT. Its translation: CASSPWTDPGNTIYF.

This clonotype is judged medium-sized (0.01 to 0.1%). V is TRBV6-1 and J is TRBJ2-7; D gene uncertain. The length of the CDR3 is 14 residues. Germline CDR1 and CDR2: MNHNS and SASEGT. V lost 2 bases to trimming and J lost 0 bases, with 8 bases between them. CDR3 region: CASSESPDSYEQYF. DNA for the CDR3: TGTGCCAGCAGTGAATCCCCAGACTCCTACGAGCAGTACTTC.

This sequence joins TRBV27 and TRBJ1-1; D not resolved. The CDR3 totals 15 residues. Germline lookup yields CDR1 MNHEY and CDR2 SMNVEV (reference sequence). Trimming removed 0 bases at V and 2 bases at J, with 10 bases between. The CDR3 nucleotides read TGTGCCAGCAGTTTATCGCCCCTACCCAACACTGAAGCTTTCTTT. Translated, it gives CASSLSPLPNTEAFF.

This clonotype was seen a few times. V gene TRBV2 combines with J gene TRBJ2-4; a possible D gene is TRBD1 (7 bases). This CDR3 region has 14 residues. V shed 8 bases and J shed 6 bases, with 17 bases lying between them. Germline CDR1 SNHLY, CDR2 FYNNEI. CDR3 nucleotide sequence: TGTGCCAGCCGACAGGGAGGTTGGGGAAACATTCAGTACTTC. Encoded protein: CASRQGGWGNIQYF.

The chain employs TRBV7-9 and TRBJ1-2, with D hard to call. The CDR3 has 14 amino acids. Per germline, CDR1 SEHNR and CDR2 FQNEAQ (reference sequence). The V and J ends lost 5 bases and 1 base respectively, with 11 bases between them. In nucleotides, the CDR3 is TGTGCCAGCAGCCAGGACGGGCATAACTATGGCTACACCTTC. Protein product: CASSQDGHNYGYTF.

The table lists this clonotype with many counts. V and J are TRBV6-2 or TRBV6-3 and TRBJ1-2, with a tentative D call TRBD1 (5 bases). The germline gives CDR1 MNHEY, CDR2 SVGEGT. The CDR3 runs 15 residues. Trimming removed 2 bases at V and 5 bases at J, with 15 bases between. The CDR3 nucleotides are TGTGCCAGCAGTTACGAGAGCACAGGAATTTATGGCTACACCTTC. Translation gives CASSYESTGIYGYTF.

The chain carries TRBV18 and TRBJ1-2; D perhaps matches TRBD1 (6 bases). V lost 0 bases to trimming and J lost 4 bases, with 12 bases between them. The CDR3 covers 15 residues. The germline gives CDR1 KGHSH, CDR2 LQKENI. The CDR3 sequence: CASSPPLGGSYGYTF. In DNA form, the CDR3 reads TGTGCCAGCTCACCACCTTTAGGGGGGAGCTATGGCTACACCTTC.

V gene TRBV11-2 combines with J gene TRBJ2-5; 8 nucleotides agree with TRBD2. The CDR3 contains 14 residues. Germline trimming cut 5 bases from V and 7 bases from J; bases unmatched to any gene: 9. Germline V gives CDR1 SGHAT, CDR2 FQNNGV. CDR3 nucleotide sequence: TGTGCCAGCAGCCCCCCGGGGGGGGTGGGGACCCAGTACTTC. Encoded protein: CASSPPGGVGTQYF.

This clonotype was counted many times. The chain couples TRBV4-3 to TRBJ2-7; 9 nucleotides align to TRBD2. With V trimmed by 0 bases and J by 2 bases, 2 bases remained unmatched. The germline V gene has CDR1 LGHNA and CDR2 YSLEER. The CDR3 length is 15 residues. The CDR3 sequence is CASSQDGGGAYEQYF. The CDR3 DNA sequence: TGCGCCAGCAGCCAAGATGGCGGGGGGGCCTACGAGCAGTACTTC.

In DNA, the CDR3 is TGTGCCAGCAGCCCGCCGGGCGGGTCCACTGAAGCTTTCTTT. Its translation is CASSPPGGSTEAFF. The chain links TRBV12-3 or TRBV12-4 to TRBJ1-1; D unclear. The CDR3 sequence is 14 residues long. The V end lost 6 bases, the J end lost 4 bases, and 15 bases lay between the germline ends.

This clonotype appeared a single time. The chain is built from TRBV6-5 and TRBJ2-5; TRBD2 agrees at 10 bases. The V gene end was trimmed by 2 bases and the J gene end by 5 bases; junction bases not matched to a gene: 11. The CDR3 totals 17 residues. Germline V gives CDR1 MNHEY, CDR2 SVGAGI. Here the CDR3 reads CASSYIPPSGRGETQYF. The DNA for the CDR3 is TGTGCCAGCAGTTACATCCCCCCTAGCGGGAGAGGGGAGACCCAGTACTTC.

This clonotype was found many times. The V and J genes are TRBV20-1 and TRBJ1-2, with a tentative D call TRBD1 (6 bases). Germline CDR1 reads DFQATT; CDR2 reads SNEGSKA (reference sequence). This CDR3 is built from 13 residues. V lost 4 bases, J lost 2 bases, and 11 bases lay in between. Here the CDR3 reads CSAMGGWNYGYTF. The CDR3 coding sequence is TGCAGTGCTATGGGGGGCTGGAACTATGGCTACACCTTC.

This clonotype was observed at least ten times. This CDR3 is CASSTPLDRGRDEQYF. The CDR3 nucleotides read TGTGCCAGCAGTACCCCATTAGACAGGGGGCGAGACGAGCAGTACTTC. The chain is built from TRBV6-2 or TRBV6-3 and TRBJ2-7; 10 bases line up with TRBD1. This CDR3 comprises 16 residues. The junction had 12 bases not matched to a gene; V was cut back by 5 bases and J by 5 bases. Germline V gene data show CDR1 as MNHEY and CDR2 as SVGEGT.

V gene TRBV27 combines with J gene TRBJ2-7; 8 bases align to TRBD1. V lost 7 bases and J lost 0; bases outside the gene matches: 11. Germline CDR1 MNHEY, CDR2 SMNVEV (reference sequence). CDR3 length: 16 amino acids. CDR3 sequence (DNA): TGTGCCAGCAAAGATACAGGGGGATACTCCTCCTACGAGCAGTACTTC. This encodes CASKDTGGYSSYEQYF.

This clonotype was observed at least ten times. The chain is built from TRBV10-3 and TRBJ1-1; TRBD1 is a possible D gene (5 bases). Germline V gives CDR1 ENHRY, CDR2 SYGVKD. CDR3 size: 13 residues. Trimming took off 3 bases at V and 11 bases at J, with 16 bases between the two ends. CDR3 DNA sequence: TGTGCCATCAGTGAAATGTACCAGGGCGATGCTTTCTTT. This encodes CAISEMYQGDAFF.

This clonotype was counted many times. The chain is built from TRBV5-5 and TRBJ1-5; D gene unclear. Trimming stripped 0 bases from V and 1 base from J, with 11 bases between. There are 16 residues in the CDR3. Looked up from germline, CDR1 is SGHKS and CDR2 is YYEKEE (reference sequence). The CDR3 region is CASSLATPGSNQPQHF. The CDR3 region has the DNA TGTGCCAGCAGCTTGGCGACGCCGGGGAGCAATCAGCCCCAGCATTTT. Complete variable domain (other parts from reference TRBV5-5 and TRBJ1-5): DAGVTQSPTHLIKTRGQQVTLRCSPISGHKSVSWYQQVLGQGPQFIFQYYEKEERGRGNFPDRFSARQFPNYSSELNVNALLLGDSALYLCASSLATPGSNQPQHFGDGTRLSIL.